This T cell receptor beta chain was captured in a study of T cell changes during pregnancy in multiple sclerosis. Data came from immunoSEQ multiplex PCR; TCRdb stores just in-frame clones and leaves some out. The profile shows 100,000 or so clones, approximately 95% of them singletons. The CDR3 consists of 13 residues. The germline V gene encodes CDR1 SNHLY and CDR2 FYNNEI. Trimming shortened V by 7 bases and J by 1 base, and 10 bases separated the two germline ends. The genes are TRBV2 and TRBJ1-2; tentative D call: TRBD1 (6 bases). This TCR was sampled from a female donor in good health, enrolled as a control in a pregnancy study. This sample comprised peripheral blood, obtained after pregnancy. CDR3 coding DNA: TGTGCCAGCAAGGGGGACATTAACTATGGCTACACCTTC. Translated, it gives CASKGDINYGYTF. Drawing the rest from reference TRBV2 and TRBJ1-2, the complete variable domain is EPEVTQTPSHQVTQMGQEVILRCVPISNHLYFYWYRQILGQKVEFLVSFYNNEISEKSEIFDDQFSVERPDGSNFTLKIRSTKLEDSAMYFCASKGDINYGYTFGSGTRLTVV.